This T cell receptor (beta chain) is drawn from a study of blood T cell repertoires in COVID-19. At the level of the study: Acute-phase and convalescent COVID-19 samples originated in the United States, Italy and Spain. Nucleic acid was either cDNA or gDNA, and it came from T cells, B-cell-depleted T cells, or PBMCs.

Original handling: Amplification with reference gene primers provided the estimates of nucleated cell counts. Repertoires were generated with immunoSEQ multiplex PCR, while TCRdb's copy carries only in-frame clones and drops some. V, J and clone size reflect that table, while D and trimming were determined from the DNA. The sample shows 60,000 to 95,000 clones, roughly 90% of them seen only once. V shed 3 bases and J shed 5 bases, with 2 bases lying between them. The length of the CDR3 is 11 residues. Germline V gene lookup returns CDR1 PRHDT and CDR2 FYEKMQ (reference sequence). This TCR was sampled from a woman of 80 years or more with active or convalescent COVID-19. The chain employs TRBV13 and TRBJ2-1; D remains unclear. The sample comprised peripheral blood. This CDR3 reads CASSFNNEQFF. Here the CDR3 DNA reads TGTGCCAGCAGCTTTAACAATGAGCAGTTCTTC. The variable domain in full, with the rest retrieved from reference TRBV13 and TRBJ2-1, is AAGVIQSPRHLIKEKRETATLKCYPIPRHDTVYWYQQGPGQDPQFLISFYEKMQSDKGSIPDRFSAQQFSDYHSELNMSSLELGDSALYFCASSFNNEQFFGPGTRLTVL.